This TCR beta chain stems from a study of blood T cells in healthy people across ages. Overall study results and limits: Across the age range, TCR beta diversity per million T cells fell in a roughly linear way.

This clonotype turned up a few times. Its antigen is not identified. With a J-beta primer mix and a sample-barcoded 5' primer, a second PCR ran about 7 to 12 cycles. TCRdb recomputed calls from the 5' RACE reads with MiXCR, one row per CDR3 protein. This table has about 1.8 million distinct CDR3 sequences, around half appearing once. Sequencing was carried out using blood. The TCR originated in a woman in her 40s in good health.

CDR3 loop: CASSPNAGKLFF. The CDR3, as DNA: TGTGCCAGCAGCCCTAACGCAGGGAAACTGTTTTTT. The chain is built from TRBV3-1 and TRBJ1-4; the D gene is possibly TRBD1 (5 bases). Trimming removed 4 bases at V and 11 bases at J, with 11 bases between. The CDR3 has 12 residues. CDR1 is LGHDT and CDR2 is YNNKEL in the germline V gene (reference sequence).